The 20 T cell receptor beta chains below all came from one sample that was sequenced in a study of cytomegalovirus exposure and HLA in healthy donors. The PCR had 60 Vbeta and 13 Jbeta primers. Sequencing used immunoSEQ multiplex PCR; TCRdb keeps in-frame clones, though not all of them. The repertoire consists of 90,000 or so clones, with roughly four fifths occurring once and the leading ten covering roughly 3.5%. Sequenced sample: PBMCs. The source of these receptors is a man aged 25-40 years in good health and CMV-seropositive.

In DNA, the CDR3 is TGTGCCAGCAGCCCGGGACAAACCTACGAGCAGTACTTC. This gives the protein CASSPGQTYEQYF. V is TRBV7-9 and J is TRBJ2-7; a possible D gene is TRBD1 (6 bases). The CDR3 spans 13 residues. Germline CDR1 reads SEHNR; CDR2 reads FQNEAQ (reference sequence). V was pared by 5 bases and J by 2 bases, with 10 bases between.

The V gene is TRBV5-1, the J gene TRBJ2-7, with a tentative D call TRBD1 (6 bases). Trimming took off 1 base at V and 1 base at J, with 9 bases between the two ends. The length of the CDR3 is 14 residues. CDR1 is SGHRS and CDR2 is YFSETQ in the germline V gene. The CDR3, as DNA: TGCGCCAGCAGCTTGACAGGGCGATCCTACGAGCAGTACTTC. Its protein is CASSLTGRSYEQYF.

The chain couples TRBV6-6 to TRBJ1-1; no definite D call. The length of the CDR3 is 16 residues. Germline V gene data show CDR1 as MNHNY and CDR2 as SVGAGI (reference sequence). The V end lost 6 bases, the J end lost 1 base, and 18 bases lay between the germline ends. CDR3: CASRARGTRANTEAFF. In nucleotides, the CDR3 is TGTGCCAGCAGAGCCAGAGGTACCAGAGCGAACACTGAAGCTTTCTTT.

In its sample, this clone was seen once. V and J are TRBV30 and TRBJ1-6; 7 bases are a match to TRBD1. V trimming: 3 bases; J trimming: 9 bases; junction bases outside the gene matches: 11. The CDR3 is 15 residues long. Per germline, CDR1 GTSNPN and CDR2 SVGIG (reference sequence). CDR3 residues: CAWSGGDREVSPLHF. The CDR3 DNA sequence: TGTGCCTGGAGCGGGGGAGACAGGGAGGTTTCACCCCTCCACTTT.

The chain is built from TRBV14 and TRBJ2-5; 8 bases line up with TRBD1. The CDR3 totals 12 residues. V lost 1 base and J lost 9; bases outside the gene matches: 1. Germline V lookup: CDR1 SGHDN, CDR2 FVKESK. The CDR3 DNA sequence: TGTGCCAGCAGCCAAGCAGGGGGCGCCCAGTACTTC. It translates to CASSQAGGAQYF.

The sample holds a few counts of this clone. The chain links TRBV29-1 to TRBJ2-7; 9 bases agree with TRBD1. Germline trimming cut 3 bases from V and 5 bases from J; bases unmatched to any gene: 8. Germline V gives CDR1 SQVTM, CDR2 ANQGSEA. The CDR3 totals 14 residues. The CDR3 coding sequence is TGCAGCGTTGACTTGGGACAGGGTGCCCACGAGCAGTACTTC. Its translation is CSVDLGQGAHEQYF.

This rearrangement joins TRBV5-1 to TRBJ2-3; 7 positions match TRBD2. CDR3 size: 15 residues. With 0 bases clipped from V and 4 bases from J, the junction kept 5 bases outside the gene matches. Germline CDR1 reads SGHRS; CDR2 reads YFSETQ. The CDR3 sequence is CASSLGGRVPDTQYF. DNA of the CDR3: TGCGCCAGCAGCTTGGGCGGGAGAGTCCCAGATACGCAGTATTTT.

The chain employs TRBV10-3 and TRBJ1-3, with D possibly matching TRBD1 (6 bases). The ends were cut back, 6 bases at V and 4 bases at J, with 10 bases in the middle. The V gene's germline CDR1 is ENHRY and CDR2 SYGVKD. The CDR3 runs to 13 residues. The CDR3 nucleotides read TGTGCCATCAGGCACAGGGACGGAAACACCATATATTTT. Translating it yields CAIRHRDGNTIYF.

The chain employs TRBV30 and TRBJ1-1; D remains unclear. The V gene lost 0 bases and the J gene lost 0 bases, with 5 bases spanning the gap. Germline V gene lookup returns CDR1 GTSNPN and CDR2 SVGIG (reference sequence). The CDR3 contains 13 residues. The CDR3 protein is CAWSVQMNTEAFF. CDR3 DNA sequence: TGTGCCTGGAGTGTCCAAATGAACACTGAAGCTTTCTTT.

V and J are TRBV30 and TRBJ1-2, with TRBD1 matching over 9 bases. CDR1 and CDR2 (germline): GTSNPN, SVGIG (reference sequence). The V gene end was trimmed by 4 bases and the J gene end by 2 bases; junction bases not matched to a gene: 5. CDR3 length: 14 residues. The CDR3 DNA reads TGTGCCTGGAACGGACAGGGGACGAACTATGGCTACACCTTC. Residues: CAWNGQGTNYGYTF.

V usage is TRBV6-1 and J usage is TRBJ2-1, with 8 bases that match TRBD1. After removal of 5 bases from V and 3 bases from J, the junction contained 6 bases not matched to a gene. This CDR3 has 15 amino acids. Germline CDR1 reads MNHNS; CDR2 reads SASEGT. The CDR3 region has the DNA TGTGCCAGCAGTCGCGGACAGGGAAACTACAATGAGCAGTTCTTC. Residues: CASSRGQGNYNEQFF.

About this clone itself: Other DNA sequences in this specimen translate into the identical CDR3. The chain couples TRBV28 to TRBJ1-5, with TRBD1 matching over 8 bases. CDR3 length equals 15 residues. CDR1 is MDHEN, CDR2 SYDVKM, per germline. Trimming at V came to 4 bases and at J to 2 bases, leaving 4 bases not matched to a gene. The CDR3: CASSSPGGGNQPQHF. The CDR3 DNA reads TGTGCCAGCAGTTCTCCAGGGGGCGGCAATCAGCCCCAGCATTTT. Based on the CDR3 plus reference TRBV28 and TRBJ1-5, the full variable domain is DVKVTQSSRYLVKRTGEKVFLECVQDMDHENMFWYRQDPGLGLRLIYFSYDVKMKEKGDIPEGYSVSREKKERFSLILESASTNQTSMYLCASSSPGGGNQPQHFGDGTRLSIL.

The gene calls are TRBV5-1 and TRBJ2-1; D unclear. The ends were cut back, 2 bases at V and 8 bases at J, with 8 bases in the middle. This CDR3 has 12 residues. CDR1 and CDR2 (germline): SGHRS, YFSETQ. CDR3: CASSLNTDEQFF. The DNA for the CDR3 is TGCGCCAGCAGCTTAAACACCGATGAGCAGTTCTTC.

This chain uses TRBV7-2 with TRBJ2-3; TRBD2 matches at 7 bases. The germline V gene encodes CDR1 SGHTA and CDR2 FQGNSA. CDR3 size: 14 residues. The junction had 4 bases not matched to a gene; V was cut back by 6 bases and J by 1 base. The CDR3, as DNA: TGTGCCAGCAGTTGGACTAGGGGCACAGATACGCAGTATTTT. Translation gives CASSWTRGTDTQYF.

The rearrangement joins TRBV19 to TRBJ2-3, with TRBD1 identical over 10 bases. Germline CDR1 and CDR2: LNHDA and SQIVND (reference sequence). J was trimmed by 8 bases and V by 1 base; bases with no gene match: 3. The CDR3 extends over 14 amino acids. The CDR3 sequence is CASSIGGTGATQYF. CDR3 DNA: TGTGCCAGTAGTATAGGGGGGACAGGGGCTACGCAGTATTTT.

This clone was seen only a few times. The J gene is TRBJ2-7, the V gene TRBV6-5, with D perhaps matching TRBD1 (5 bases). Trimming removed 6 bases at V and 1 base at J, with 13 bases between. The CDR3 runs to 14 residues. The V gene's germline CDR1 is MNHEY and CDR2 SVGAGI. CDR3 coding DNA: TGTGCCAGCAGGAGACAGCGTTTATCCTACGAGCAGTACTTC. Translation gives CASRRQRLSYEQYF.

The V and J genes are TRBV15 and TRBJ2-2; D gene ambiguous. The V end lost 0 bases, the J end lost 7 bases, and 3 bases lay between the germline ends. CDR1 is LNHNV, CDR2 YYDKDF, per germline (reference sequence). The CDR3 contains 12 residues. The CDR3 DNA is TGTGCCACCAGCAGAGACGGCGGGGAGCTGTTTTTT. Amino acid sequence: CATSRDGGELFF.

This clone was recorded only once. For the CDR3, the DNA is TGCGCCAGCAGCTTCCTCCAGCGGGAGGGCCGCGAGACCCAGTACTTC. Translating it yields CASSFLQREGRETQYF. The chain recombines TRBV5-1 with TRBJ2-5, with TRBD2 identical over 10 bases. The V segment lost 2 bases and the J segment 5 bases; nucleotides outside the gene matches: 9. CDR3 length: 16 amino acids. Germline loops: CDR1 SGHRS, CDR2 YFSETQ.

The CDR3 nucleotides read TGTGCCAGCAGCAAAGTTTGGACAGGGGGCCCTACCTACGAGCAGTACTTC. Translating gives CASSKVWTGGPTYEQYF. J is TRBJ2-7 and V is TRBV21-1; the listed D gene, TRBD1, was not tested against the DNA. TRBV21-1 is described as a pseudogene. The CDR3 covers 17 residues.

V gene TRBV28 combines with J gene TRBJ2-2; D is perhaps TRBD1 (6 bases). CDR1 is MDHEN and CDR2 is SYDVKM in the germline V gene. This CDR3 region has 14 residues. V shed 5 bases and J shed 7 bases, with 14 bases lying between them. CDR3 bases: TGTGCCAGCAGTCGGCAGGGGAATGGCGGGGAGCTGTTTTTT. As protein: CASSRQGNGGELFF.